These 16 T cell receptor beta chains were sequenced from one sample in a study of shared T cell receptors in the human thymus. The method was immunoSEQ multiplex PCR; TCRdb's version includes in-frame clones alone and lacks a portion of them. This sample carries 650,000 to 950,000 clones, approximately 85% of them seen once, and the ten largest clones take over 0.008%. These same data were also listed under a study on human thymus T cells.

Specimen: thymocytes. Source of these receptors: a girl in the first two years of life with a congenital heart defect.

This clone was counted a single time. V usage is TRBV6-5 and J usage is TRBJ1-2; D call uncertain. This CDR3 region has 16 residues. V lost 4 bases and J lost 0, with 15 bases in between. The germline CDR1 and CDR2 sequences are MNHEY and SVGAGI. The CDR3 region has the DNA TGTGCCAGCAGTTTGAATCCGGGAGAAGCTAACTATGGCTACACCTTC. It is translated as CASSLNPGEANYGYTF.

The chain links TRBV5-8 to TRBJ1-2; a weak D match, TRBD1 (5 bases). V lost 2 bases and J lost 6, with 26 bases in between. The CDR3 extends over 18 amino acids. Germline CDR1 is SGHTS and CDR2 is YDEGEE. The CDR3 loop is CASSFAGLIGRVSDGYTF. In DNA, the CDR3 is TGTGCCAGCAGCTTCGCAGGTTTAATCGGCAGGGTATCGGATGGCTACACCTTC.

This clone appeared once. One junction end does not reproduce the germline sequence, and a read error may be involved. This sequence joins TRBV6-4 and TRBJ1-2; D remains unclear. Germline CDR1 reads MRHNA; CDR2 reads SNTAGT. The CDR3 runs to 8 residues. In nucleotides, the CDR3 is TGTGCCAGCAGTGCCCCCCAATTC. It translates to CASSAPQF.

This sequence joins TRBV4-1 and TRBJ1-4; a possible D gene is TRBD1 (6 bases). V shed 3 bases and J shed 0 bases, with 11 bases lying between them. CDR3 length equals 16 residues. CDR1 is MGHRA and CDR2 is YSYEKL in the germline V gene. The CDR3 loop is CASSHTDSSTNEKLFF. The CDR3 DNA follows: TGCGCCAGCAGCCACACGGACAGCTCAACTAATGAAAAACTGTTTTTT.

The rearrangement links TRBV7-5 to TRBJ2-3; the table's D call, TRBD1, has no DNA check behind it. TRBV7-5 is a pseudogene locus. The CDR3 spans 14 residues. CDR3: CARSLGPLRDTQYF. The CDR3 DNA reads TGTGCCAGAAGCTTAGGGCCCCTTCGTGATACGCAGTATTTT.

This clone was seen once. The rearrangement joins TRBV19 to TRBJ1-6; 8 positions match TRBD1. The germline CDR1 and CDR2 sequences are LNHDA and SQIVND (reference sequence). This CDR3 comprises 12 residues. V was clipped by 4 bases and J by 13 bases; unmatched bases: 3. The CDR3 reads CASSTPGGPLHF. The CDR3, as DNA: TGTGCCAGTAGTACACCAGGGGGCCCCCTCCACTTT.

The V and J genes are TRBV29-1 and TRBJ1-1; D is ambiguous. The V end lost 1 base, the J end lost 1 base, and 19 bases lay between the germline ends. The CDR3 is 17 amino acids. Per germline, CDR1 SQVTM and CDR2 ANQGSEA. CDR3: CSVEGPPLREKNTEAFF. Here the CDR3 DNA reads TGCAGCGTTGAAGGGCCGCCTCTGAGGGAGAAGAACACTGAAGCTTTCTTT.

This clone was detected only once. J is TRBJ1-5 and V is TRBV10-2; the match to TRBD1 covers 11 bases. The CDR3 consists of 18 residues. In germline, CDR1 is WSHSY, CDR2 SAAADI. The V and J ends lost 2 bases and 3 bases, in that order; junction bases with no gene match: 9. CDR3 coding DNA: TGCGCCAGCAGTGAGGGAGCCCGGACAGGGGGCTTCAATCAGCCCCAGCATTTT. It yields the protein CASSEGARTGGFNQPQHF.

V and J are TRBV11-3 and TRBJ1-5, with D perhaps matching TRBD1 (5 bases). This CDR3 has 17 residues. Trimming took off 5 bases at V and 5 bases at J, with 22 bases between the two ends. CDR1 and CDR2 (germline): SGHNT, YENEEA. CDR3 sequence (DNA): TGTGCCAGCAGCCTATGTGGCCCCTTCAGGGCGGATCAGCCCCAGCATTTT. Its protein is CASSLCGPFRADQPQHF.

This chain connects TRBV11-2 to TRBJ1-3; no definite D call. In germline, CDR1 is SGHAT, CDR2 FQNNGV. The CDR3 covers 15 residues. V lost 5 bases, J lost 0 bases, and 11 bases lay in between. The CDR3 loop is CASSPRLSSGNTIYF. DNA for the CDR3: TGTGCCAGCAGCCCGAGGCTATCCTCTGGAAACACCATATATTTT.

Written as DNA, the CDR3 is TGTGCCAGCAGTTTACATCCCCGTCTCGGGACAGCAAACTATGGCTACACCTTC. Protein: CASSLHPRLGTANYGYTF. The chain carries TRBV27 and TRBJ1-2; 7 bases are shared with TRBD1. The germline V gene has CDR1 MNHEY and CDR2 SMNVEV (reference sequence). This CDR3 is 18 amino acids long. Trimming cost V 2 bases and J 2 bases; bases outside gene matches: 14.

This chain connects TRBV5-1 to TRBJ1-4; 8 bases fit TRBD1. CDR1 is SGHRS, CDR2 YFSETQ, per germline. The trim removed 7 bases at V and 3 bases at J, leaving 17 bases unmatched. The CDR3 sequence is 18 residues long. CDR3 coding DNA: TGCGCCAGCGGCCCAGCCGCGACAGGGGTACGTTCTAATGAAAAACTGTTTTTT. This gives the protein CASGPAATGVRSNEKLFF.

The CDR3: CASSPGERLETQYF. The DNA of the CDR3 is TGTGCCAGCAGCCCGGGAGAGCGGCTAGAGACCCAGTACTTC. The rearrangement links TRBV27 to TRBJ2-5, with TRBD2 as a possible D gene (6 bases). In germline, CDR1 is MNHEY, CDR2 SMNVEV (reference sequence). The CDR3 is 14 amino acids. The V gene lost 6 bases and the J gene lost 4 bases, with 15 bases spanning the gap.

In its sample, this clone was seen a few times. The CDR3 loop is CSGLNHRGQGGYTF. CDR3 in DNA: TGCAGCGGACTAAATCACAGGGGGCAGGGTGGCTACACCTTC. The gene calls are TRBV29-1 and TRBJ1-2; 9 positions match TRBD1. The length of the CDR3 is 14 residues. CDR1 SQVTM and CDR2 ANQGSEA come from the germline V gene. V lost 7 bases, J lost 7 bases, and 13 bases stayed unmatched.

V gene TRBV5-1 combines with J gene TRBJ2-7, with D possibly TRBD2 on 5 matching bases. CDR3 size: 15 residues. Per the germline V gene, CDR1 is SGHRS and CDR2 is YFSETQ. The V gene lost 3 bases and the J gene lost 0 bases, with 13 bases spanning the gap. CDR3 loop: CASSSIHRDSYEQYF. CDR3 in DNA: TGCGCCAGCAGCTCTATTCACCGGGACTCCTACGAGCAGTACTTC.

The chain is built from TRBV27 and TRBJ1-4, with 8 bases aligning to TRBD1. CDR1 MNHEY and CDR2 SMNVEV come from the germline V gene (reference sequence). The V gene end was trimmed by 5 bases and the J gene end by 7 bases; junction bases not matched to a gene: 9. The CDR3 sequence is 15 residues long. The CDR3 here is CASSPDRGRGEKLFF. CDR3 DNA: TGTGCCAGCAGTCCTGACAGGGGCCGGGGTGAAAAACTGTTTTTT. Combining the CDR3 with reference TRBV27 and TRBJ1-4 gives the whole variable domain EAQVTQNPRYLITVTGKKLTVTCSQNMNHEYMSWYRQDPGLGLRQIYYSMNVEVTDKGDVPEGYKVSRKEKRNFPLILESPSPNQTSLYFCASSPDRGRGEKLFFGSGTQLSVL.